This T cell receptor (beta chain) stems from a study of shared clonotypes between healthy human individuals. Regarding the study as a whole: Clonotypes that were shared across a few donors made up around 5% of naive CD4 clonotypes.

There were only Caucasian adults among the donors, and all lived in Nashville, Tennessee. The split of CD4+ cells yielded CD45RA+ naive and CD45RA-negative memory subsets. To note about this clone: Its specificity is unknown.

Repertoires were generated with immunoSEQ multiplex PCR, while TCRdb's copy carries only in-frame clones and drops some. The sample has approximately 2,000,000 clones; around 93% are singletons. Germline CDR1 is MGHRA and CDR2 is YSYEKL. The CDR3 is made up of 15 amino acids. Trimming cost V 0 bases and J 6 bases; bases outside gene matches: 7. V and J are TRBV4-1 and TRBJ2-7; 8 nucleotides line up with TRBD1. Specimen: naive CD4+ T cells from PBMCs. The subset: CD45RA+ positively selected. The origin of this receptor is a man younger than 30 in good health. Some clones in this sample may be carry-over from other donors' samples. DNA for the CDR3: TGCGCCAGCAGCCAAGATCGGACAGGGATCCGCGAGCAGTACTTC. Translation gives CASSQDRTGIREQYF.